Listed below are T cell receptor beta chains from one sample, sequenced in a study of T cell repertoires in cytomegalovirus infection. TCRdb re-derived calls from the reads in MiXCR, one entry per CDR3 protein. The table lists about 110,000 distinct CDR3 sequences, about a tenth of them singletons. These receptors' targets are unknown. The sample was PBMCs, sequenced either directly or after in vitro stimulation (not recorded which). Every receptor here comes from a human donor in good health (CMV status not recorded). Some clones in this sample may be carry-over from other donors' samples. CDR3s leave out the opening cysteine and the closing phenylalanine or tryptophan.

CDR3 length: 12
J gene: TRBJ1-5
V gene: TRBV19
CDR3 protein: ASRLGQSNQPQH

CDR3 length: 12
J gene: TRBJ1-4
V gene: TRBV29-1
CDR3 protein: SVGNRVANEKLF

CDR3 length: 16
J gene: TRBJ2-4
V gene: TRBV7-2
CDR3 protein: ASSSLGTSGGATNIQY

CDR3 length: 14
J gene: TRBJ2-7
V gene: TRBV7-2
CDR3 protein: ASSRNGGGLAYEQY

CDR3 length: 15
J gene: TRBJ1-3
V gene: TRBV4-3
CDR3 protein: ASSQDRQQFSGNTIY

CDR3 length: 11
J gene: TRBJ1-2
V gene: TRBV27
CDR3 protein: ASRGTGAWSYT

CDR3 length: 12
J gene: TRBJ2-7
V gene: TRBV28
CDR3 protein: ASSPWRLEYEQY

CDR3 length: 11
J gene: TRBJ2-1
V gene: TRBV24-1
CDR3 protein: ATAAGTRDEQF

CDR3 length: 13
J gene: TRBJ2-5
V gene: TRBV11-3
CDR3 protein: ASSPNPRAKETQY

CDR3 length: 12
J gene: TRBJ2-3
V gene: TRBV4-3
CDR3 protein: ASSQGPGADTQY

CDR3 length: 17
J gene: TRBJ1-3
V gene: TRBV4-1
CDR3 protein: ASSQDGPRQGAGGNTIY

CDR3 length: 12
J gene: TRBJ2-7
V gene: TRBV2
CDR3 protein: ASIGNSMMGEQY

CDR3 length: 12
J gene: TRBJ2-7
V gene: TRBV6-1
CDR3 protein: ASSSGTDPSEQY

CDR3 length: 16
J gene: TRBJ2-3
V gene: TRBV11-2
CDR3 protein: ASSLSGLAALRTDTQY

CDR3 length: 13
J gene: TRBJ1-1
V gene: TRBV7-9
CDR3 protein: ASSFEGWTPTEAF

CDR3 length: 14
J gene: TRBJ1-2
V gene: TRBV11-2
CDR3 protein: ASSLVGRAELGGYT

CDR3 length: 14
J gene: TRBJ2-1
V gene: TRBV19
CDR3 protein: ASSMTAGGAYNEQF

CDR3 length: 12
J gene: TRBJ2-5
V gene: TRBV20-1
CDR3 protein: SAPGLAGKETQY

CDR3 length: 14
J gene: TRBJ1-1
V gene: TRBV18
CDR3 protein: ASSPQNPSMNTEAF

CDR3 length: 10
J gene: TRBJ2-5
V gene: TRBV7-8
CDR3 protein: ASSAPPETQY

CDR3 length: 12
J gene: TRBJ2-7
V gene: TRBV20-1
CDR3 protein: SADRTSGRYEQY

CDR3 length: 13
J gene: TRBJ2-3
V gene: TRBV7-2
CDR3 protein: ASSLDGGRASQQY

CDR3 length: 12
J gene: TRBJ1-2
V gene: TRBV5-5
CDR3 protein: ASSLEPGSIGYT

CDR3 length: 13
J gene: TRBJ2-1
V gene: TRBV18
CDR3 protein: ASSQRERSYNEQF

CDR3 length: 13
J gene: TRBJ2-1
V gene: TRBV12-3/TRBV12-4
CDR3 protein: ASTTGLAGDNEQF

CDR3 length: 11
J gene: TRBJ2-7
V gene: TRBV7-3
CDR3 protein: ASSLDDGSEQY

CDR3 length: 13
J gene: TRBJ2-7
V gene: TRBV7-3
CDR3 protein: ASSFQAGGSYEQY

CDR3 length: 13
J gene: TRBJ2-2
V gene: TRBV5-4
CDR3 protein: ASSLAQGSTGELF

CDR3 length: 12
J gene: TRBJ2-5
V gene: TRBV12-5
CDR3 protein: ASGPGAKVETQY

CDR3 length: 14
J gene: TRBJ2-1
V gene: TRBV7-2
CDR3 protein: ASSFSAGRSYNEQF